This TCR beta chain was captured in a study of blood T cells in healthy people across ages. Study background: Per two T cells, template switching captured roughly one barcoded beta molecule.

The CDR3 has 14 amino acids. The V gene end was trimmed by 0 bases and the J gene end by 8 bases; junction bases not matched to a gene: 4. Germline V gene sequence: CDR1 KGHSH, CDR2 LQKENI. This clonotype has a handful of counts. A second about 6 to 12 cycle PCR used barcoded and J-beta primers. Via MiXCR, TCRdb re-called the 5' RACE reads, giving one row per CDR3 protein. The data show approximately 810,000 distinct CDR3 sequences, around 28% seen once. Peripheral blood from each donor was collected in a volume of about 9.9 milliliters. The study isolated at least 6.5 million PBMCs from each sample. The sample comprised blood. This rearrangement joins TRBV18 to TRBJ1-1, with TRBD1 identical over 9 bases. This sequence originates from a woman aged 80 or over in good health. In nucleotides, the CDR3 is TGTGCCAGCTCACCACCGGGACAGGGAAGGGAAGCTTTCTTT. Amino acid sequence: CASSPPGQGREAFF. The whole variable domain, filled in from reference TRBV18 and TRBJ1-1, reads NAGVMQNPRHLVRRRGQEARLRCSPMKGHSHVYWYRQLPEEGLKFMVYLQKENIIDESGMPKERFSAEFPKEGPSILRIQQVVRGDSAAYFCASSPPGQGREAFFGQGTRLTVV.